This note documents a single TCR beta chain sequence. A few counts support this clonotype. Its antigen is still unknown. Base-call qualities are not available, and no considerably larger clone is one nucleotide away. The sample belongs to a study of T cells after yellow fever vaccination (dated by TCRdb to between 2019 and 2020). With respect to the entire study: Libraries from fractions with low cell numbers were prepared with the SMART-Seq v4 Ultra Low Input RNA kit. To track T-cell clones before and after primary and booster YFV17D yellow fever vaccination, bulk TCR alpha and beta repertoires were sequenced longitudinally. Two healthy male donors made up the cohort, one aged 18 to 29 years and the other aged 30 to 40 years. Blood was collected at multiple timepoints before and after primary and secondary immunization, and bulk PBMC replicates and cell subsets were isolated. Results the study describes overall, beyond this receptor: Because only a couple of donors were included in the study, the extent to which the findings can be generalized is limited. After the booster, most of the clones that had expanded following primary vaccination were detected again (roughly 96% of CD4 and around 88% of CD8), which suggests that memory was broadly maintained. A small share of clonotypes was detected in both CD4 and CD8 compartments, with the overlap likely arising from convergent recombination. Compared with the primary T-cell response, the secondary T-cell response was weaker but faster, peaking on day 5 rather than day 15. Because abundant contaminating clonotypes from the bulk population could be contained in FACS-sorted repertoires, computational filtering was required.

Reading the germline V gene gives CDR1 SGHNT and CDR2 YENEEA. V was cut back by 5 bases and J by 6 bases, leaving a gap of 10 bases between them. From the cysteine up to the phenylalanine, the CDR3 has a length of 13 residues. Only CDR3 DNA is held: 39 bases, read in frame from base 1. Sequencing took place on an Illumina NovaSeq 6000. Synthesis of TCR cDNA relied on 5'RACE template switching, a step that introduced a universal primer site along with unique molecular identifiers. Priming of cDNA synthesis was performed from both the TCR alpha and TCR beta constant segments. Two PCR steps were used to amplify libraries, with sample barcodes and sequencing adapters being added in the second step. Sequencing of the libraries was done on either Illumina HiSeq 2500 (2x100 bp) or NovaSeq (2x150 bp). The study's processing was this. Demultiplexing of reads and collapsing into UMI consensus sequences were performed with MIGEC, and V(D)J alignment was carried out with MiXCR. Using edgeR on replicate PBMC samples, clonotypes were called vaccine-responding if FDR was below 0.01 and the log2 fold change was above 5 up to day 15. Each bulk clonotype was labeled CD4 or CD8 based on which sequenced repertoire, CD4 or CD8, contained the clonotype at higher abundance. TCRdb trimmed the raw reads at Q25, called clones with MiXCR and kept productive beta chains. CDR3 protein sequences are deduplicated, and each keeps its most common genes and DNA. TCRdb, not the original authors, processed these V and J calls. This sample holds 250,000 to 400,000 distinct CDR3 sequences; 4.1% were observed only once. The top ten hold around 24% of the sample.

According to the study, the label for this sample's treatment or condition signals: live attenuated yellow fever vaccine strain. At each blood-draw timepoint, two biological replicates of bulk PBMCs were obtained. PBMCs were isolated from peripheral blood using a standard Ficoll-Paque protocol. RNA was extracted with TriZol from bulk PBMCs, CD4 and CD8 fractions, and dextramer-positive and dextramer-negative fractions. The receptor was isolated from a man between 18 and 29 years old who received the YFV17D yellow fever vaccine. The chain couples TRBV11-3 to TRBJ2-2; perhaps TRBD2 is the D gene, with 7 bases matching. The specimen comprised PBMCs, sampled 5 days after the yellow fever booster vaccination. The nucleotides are TGTGCCAGCAGCGGGGGGGCCTCCGGGGAGCTGTTTTTT. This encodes CASSGGASGELFF.